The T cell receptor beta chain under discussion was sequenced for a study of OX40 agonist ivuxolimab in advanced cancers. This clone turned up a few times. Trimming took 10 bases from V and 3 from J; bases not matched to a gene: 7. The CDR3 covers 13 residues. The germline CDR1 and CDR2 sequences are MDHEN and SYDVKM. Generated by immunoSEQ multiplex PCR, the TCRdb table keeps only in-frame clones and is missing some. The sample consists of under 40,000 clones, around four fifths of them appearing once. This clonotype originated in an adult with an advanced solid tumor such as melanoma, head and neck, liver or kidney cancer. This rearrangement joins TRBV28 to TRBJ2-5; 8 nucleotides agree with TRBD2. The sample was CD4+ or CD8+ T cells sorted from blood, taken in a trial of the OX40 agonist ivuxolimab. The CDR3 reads CATHRGGKETQYF. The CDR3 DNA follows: TGTGCCACCCACCGGGGGGGAAAAGAGACCCAGTACTTC.